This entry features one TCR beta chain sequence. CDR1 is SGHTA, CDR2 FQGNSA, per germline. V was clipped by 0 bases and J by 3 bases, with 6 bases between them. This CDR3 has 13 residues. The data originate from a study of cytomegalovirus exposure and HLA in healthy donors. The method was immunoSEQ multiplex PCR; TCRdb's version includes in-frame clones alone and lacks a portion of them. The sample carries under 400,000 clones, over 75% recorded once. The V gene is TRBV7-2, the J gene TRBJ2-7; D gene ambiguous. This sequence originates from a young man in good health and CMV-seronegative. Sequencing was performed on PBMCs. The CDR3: CASSLASYYEQYF. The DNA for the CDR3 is TGTGCCAGCAGCTTAGCAAGCTACTACGAGCAGTACTTC.